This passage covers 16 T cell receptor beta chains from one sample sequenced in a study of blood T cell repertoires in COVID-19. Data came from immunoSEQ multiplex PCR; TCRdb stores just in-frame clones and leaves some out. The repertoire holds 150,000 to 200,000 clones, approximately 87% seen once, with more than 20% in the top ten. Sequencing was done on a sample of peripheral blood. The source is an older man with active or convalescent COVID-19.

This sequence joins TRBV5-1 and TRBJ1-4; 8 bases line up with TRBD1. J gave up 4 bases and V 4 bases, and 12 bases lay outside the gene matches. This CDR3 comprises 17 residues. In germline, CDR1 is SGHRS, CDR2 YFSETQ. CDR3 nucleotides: TGCGCCAGCAGCCCAGACCCCCAGGGGGCGGGTAATGAAAAACTGTTTTTT. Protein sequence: CASSPDPQGAGNEKLFF.

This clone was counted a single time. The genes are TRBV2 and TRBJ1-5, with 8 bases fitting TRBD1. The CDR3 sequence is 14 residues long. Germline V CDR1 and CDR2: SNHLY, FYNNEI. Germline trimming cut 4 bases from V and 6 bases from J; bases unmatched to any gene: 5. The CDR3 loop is CASSGTGPGQPQHF. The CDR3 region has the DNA TGTGCCAGCAGTGGGACAGGGCCCGGTCAGCCCCAGCATTTT.

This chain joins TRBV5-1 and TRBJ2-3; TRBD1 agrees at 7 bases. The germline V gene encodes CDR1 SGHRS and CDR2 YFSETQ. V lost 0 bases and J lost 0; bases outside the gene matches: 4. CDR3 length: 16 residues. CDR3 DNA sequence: TGCGCCAGCAGCTTGGGGACAGGTGTCAGCACAGATACGCAGTATTTT. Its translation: CASSLGTGVSTDTQYF.

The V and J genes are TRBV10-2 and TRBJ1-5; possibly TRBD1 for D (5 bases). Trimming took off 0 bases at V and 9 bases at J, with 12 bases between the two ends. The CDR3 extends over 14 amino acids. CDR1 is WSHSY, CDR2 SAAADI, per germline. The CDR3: CASSESWGGRPQHF. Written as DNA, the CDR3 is TGCGCCAGCAGTGAGTCTTGGGGGGGACGGCCCCAGCATTTT.

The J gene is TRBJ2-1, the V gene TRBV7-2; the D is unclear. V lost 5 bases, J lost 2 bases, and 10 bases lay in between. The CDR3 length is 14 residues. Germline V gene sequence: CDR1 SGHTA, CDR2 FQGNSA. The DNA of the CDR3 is TGTGCCAGCAGCCCCAAGAGAACCTACAATGAGCAGTTCTTC. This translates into CASSPKRTYNEQFF.

CDR3: CASSYFRAGSTDTQYF. As DNA, the CDR3 is TGTGCCAGCAGTTACTTCAGGGCGGGGAGCACAGATACGCAGTATTTT. The chain links TRBV6-2 or TRBV6-3 to TRBJ2-3; D may be TRBD2 (6 bases). In germline, CDR1 is MNHEY, CDR2 SVGEGT. The CDR3 is 16 amino acids. Trimming removed 1 base from V and 0 bases from J, with 11 bases in between.

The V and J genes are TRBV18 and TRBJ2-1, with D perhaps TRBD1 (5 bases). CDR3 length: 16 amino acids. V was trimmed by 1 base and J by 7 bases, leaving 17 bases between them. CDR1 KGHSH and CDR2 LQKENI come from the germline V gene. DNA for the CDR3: TGTGCCAGCTCACCACAAGCAGGGCAAATGGGGAATGAGCAGTTCTTC. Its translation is CASSPQAGQMGNEQFF.

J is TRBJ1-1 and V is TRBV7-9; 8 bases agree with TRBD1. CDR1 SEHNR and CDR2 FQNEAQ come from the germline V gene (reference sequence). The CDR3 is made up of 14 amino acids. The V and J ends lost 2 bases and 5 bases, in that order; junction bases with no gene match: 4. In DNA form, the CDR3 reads TGTGCCAGCAGCTTAACAGGGGGGGAAACTGAAGCTTTCTTT. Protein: CASSLTGGETEAFF. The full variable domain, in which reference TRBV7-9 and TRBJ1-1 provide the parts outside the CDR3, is DTGVSQNPRHKITKRGQNVTFRCDPISEHNRLYWYRQTLGQGPEFLTYFQNEAQLEKSRLLSDRFSAERPKGSFSTLEIQRTEQGDSAMYLCASSLTGGETEAFFGQGTRLTVV.

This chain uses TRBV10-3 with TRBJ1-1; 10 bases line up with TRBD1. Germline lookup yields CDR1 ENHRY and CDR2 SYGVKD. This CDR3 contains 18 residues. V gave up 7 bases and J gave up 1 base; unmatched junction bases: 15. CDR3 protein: CAINDDQGTGVANTEAFF. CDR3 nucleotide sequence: TGTGCCATCAACGATGACCAGGGGACAGGGGTGGCGAACACTGAAGCTTTCTTT.

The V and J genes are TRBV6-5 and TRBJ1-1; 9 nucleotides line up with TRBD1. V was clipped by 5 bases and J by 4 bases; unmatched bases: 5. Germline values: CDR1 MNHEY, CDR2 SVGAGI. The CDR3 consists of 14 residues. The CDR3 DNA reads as TGTGCCAGCAGTAAGGGACAGGGAGGCACTGAAGCTTTCTTT. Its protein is CASSKGQGGTEAFF.

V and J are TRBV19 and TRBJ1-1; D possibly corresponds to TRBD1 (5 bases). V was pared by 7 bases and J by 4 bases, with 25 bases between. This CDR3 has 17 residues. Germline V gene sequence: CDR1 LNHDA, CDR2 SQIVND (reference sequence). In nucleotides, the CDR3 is TGTGCCAGTAACTCCCCCCCGTGGAGGGGTCGTGCCACTGAAGCTTTCTTT. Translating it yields CASNSPPWRGRATEAFF.

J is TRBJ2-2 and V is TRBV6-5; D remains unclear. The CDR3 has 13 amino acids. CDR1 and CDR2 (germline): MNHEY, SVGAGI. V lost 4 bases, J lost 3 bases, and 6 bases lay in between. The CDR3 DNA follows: TGTGCCAGCAGTTTCCCGGACACCGGGGAGCTGTTTTTT. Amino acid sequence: CASSFPDTGELFF.

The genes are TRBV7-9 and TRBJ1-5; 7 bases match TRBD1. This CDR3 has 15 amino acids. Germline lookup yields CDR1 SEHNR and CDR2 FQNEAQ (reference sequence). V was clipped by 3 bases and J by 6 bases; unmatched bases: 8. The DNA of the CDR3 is TGTGCCAGCAGCTTGCAGGGGGACGCTGGTCAGCCCCAGCATTTT. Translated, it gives CASSLQGDAGQPQHF.

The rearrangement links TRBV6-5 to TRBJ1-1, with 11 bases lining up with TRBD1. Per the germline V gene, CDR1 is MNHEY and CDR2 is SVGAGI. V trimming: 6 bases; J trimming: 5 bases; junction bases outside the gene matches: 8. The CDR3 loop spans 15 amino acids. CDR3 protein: CASSRDRGSGTEAFF. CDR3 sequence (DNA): TGTGCCAGCAGCCGGGACAGGGGGTCGGGGACTGAAGCTTTCTTT.

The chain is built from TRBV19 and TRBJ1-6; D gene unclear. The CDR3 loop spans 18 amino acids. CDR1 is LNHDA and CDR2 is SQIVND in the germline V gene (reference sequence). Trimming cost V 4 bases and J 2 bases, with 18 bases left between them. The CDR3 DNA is TGTGCCAGTAGTACCACCGCGAGCAGGCAAACCTATAATTCACCCCTCCACTTT. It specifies CASSTTASRQTYNSPLHF.

This CDR3 is CASSLRLSSYNSPLHF. The CDR3 DNA reads TGTGCCAGCAGCCTCCGCCTTAGCTCCTATAATTCACCCCTCCACTTT. The chain joins TRBV11-2 to TRBJ1-6; D not resolved. Germline CDR1 reads SGHAT; CDR2 reads FQNNGV. This CDR3 is 16 amino acids long. Between the trimmed V and J ends, which lost 5 bases and 0 bases, there was a span of 11 bases.